This entry lists 10 T cell receptor beta chains sequenced from one sample in a study of regulatory and conventional T cells in RAG deficiency. Blood CD4+ CD25-low CD127-high conventional T cells supplied the genomic DNA template. The method was immunoSEQ multiplex PCR; TCRdb's version includes in-frame clones alone and lacks a portion of them. The sample has some 20,000 clones, 85% to 95% seen once. These same records also appear under a second study, on regulatory T cells. That study reports: Primers: 52 TRBV forward and 13 TRBJ reverse.

Sequencing was done on a sample of CD4+ T cells sorted from blood. These receptors came from a human donor in good health.

This chain uses TRBV7-3 with TRBJ2-1, with 8 bases lining up with TRBD1. The CDR3 extends over 14 amino acids. Germline CDR1 SGHTA, CDR2 FQGTGA. J lost 7 bases, V lost 3 bases, and 5 bases had no gene match. The CDR3 coding sequence is TGTGCCAGCAGCTTGGGGACAGGATTGAATGAGCAGTTCTTC. It is translated as CASSLGTGLNEQFF.

The chain joins TRBV6-1 to TRBJ1-1; D might be TRBD1 (5 bases). The germline V gene has CDR1 MNHNS and CDR2 SASEGT. Trimming took 6 bases from V and 1 from J, leaving 12 bases between them. The CDR3 contains 14 residues. The CDR3 is CASRSGTANTEAFF. The CDR3 DNA reads as TGTGCCAGCAGGTCAGGGACGGCGAACACTGAAGCTTTCTTT.

CDR3 amino acids: CASSEQGSHQPQHF. The CDR3 coding sequence is TGTGCCAGCAGCGAACAGGGGAGTCATCAGCCCCAGCATTTT. The rearrangement joins TRBV5-6 to TRBJ1-5; 7 bases are a match to TRBD1. This CDR3 is built from 14 residues. CDR1 is SGHDT and CDR2 is YYEEEE in the germline V gene. The trim removed 4 bases at V and 5 bases at J, leaving 6 bases unmatched. Combining the CDR3 with reference TRBV5-6 and TRBJ1-5 gives the whole variable domain DAGVTQSPTHLIKTRGQQVTLRCSPKSGHDTVSWYQQALGQGPQFIFQYYEEEERQRGNFPDRFSGHQFPNYSSELNVNALLLGDSALYLCASSEQGSHQPQHFGDGTRLSIL.

The genes are TRBV30 and TRBJ1-1; 8 bases map to TRBD1. CDR1 is GTSNPN, CDR2 SVGIG, per germline (reference sequence). The CDR3 is 15 residues long. With 0 bases clipped from V and 6 bases from J, the junction kept 9 bases outside the gene matches. The CDR3 nucleotides read TGTGCCTGGAGTGTATCCCCAGGGGGCCTCGCTGAAGCTTTCTTT. As protein: CAWSVSPGGLAEAFF.

The gene calls are TRBV9 and TRBJ2-3, with D perhaps assigned TRBD1 or TRBD2 (6 bases each). The CDR3 consists of 15 residues. Looked up from germline, CDR1 is SGDLS and CDR2 is YYNGEE. V was cut by 0 bases and J by 6 bases, with 14 bases left in between. CDR3 region: CASSVVEGGWDTQYF. CDR3 bases: TGTGCCAGCAGCGTAGTAGAGGGGGGTTGGGATACGCAGTATTTT.

The J gene is TRBJ1-2, the V gene TRBV6-6, with TRBD1 as a possible D gene (6 bases). From germline, CDR1 is MNHNY and CDR2 SVGAGI (reference sequence). V shed 0 bases and J shed 6 bases, with 11 bases lying between them. CDR3 length: 14 amino acids. The CDR3 DNA follows: TGTGCCAGCAGTTACTCGGACAGAAGAAATGGCTACACCTTC. Protein sequence: CASSYSDRRNGYTF.

The V and J genes are TRBV28 and TRBJ1-2, with D tentatively TRBD1 (5 bases). CDR1 and CDR2 (germline): MDHEN, SYDVKM. V lost 4 bases and J lost 3, with 12 bases in between. The CDR3 spans 14 residues. CDR3 protein: CASSSGGEDYGYTF. The CDR3 DNA reads as TGTGCCAGCAGTTCTGGGGGAGAGGACTATGGCTACACCTTC.

The rearrangement links TRBV19 to TRBJ2-7, with 9 bases identical to TRBD1. The CDR3 is made up of 15 amino acids. V was clipped by 3 bases and J by 3 bases; unmatched bases: 6. Looked up from germline, CDR1 is LNHDA and CDR2 is SQIVND (reference sequence). The CDR3 nucleotides read TGTGCCAGTAGTATCGGGGGACAGGGAATCTACGAGCAGTACTTC. This sequence encodes CASSIGGQGIYEQYF.

The chain couples TRBV11-2 to TRBJ2-7; no clear D. The germline V gene encodes CDR1 SGHAT and CDR2 FQNNGV. The CDR3 totals 12 residues. Trimming removed 6 bases from V and 3 bases from J, with 9 bases in between. The CDR3: CASSSPSYEQYF. The CDR3 coding sequence is TGTGCCAGCAGTTCCCCGAGCTACGAGCAGTACTTC.

The chain links TRBV15 to TRBJ1-4; D ambiguous. The germline V gene has CDR1 LNHNV and CDR2 YYDKDF (reference sequence). CDR3 length equals 14 residues. V shed 1 base and J shed 3 bases, with 6 bases lying between them. The DNA of the CDR3 is TGTGCCACCAGCAGAGCTGGAGCTAATGAAAAACTGTTTTTT. Translating it yields CATSRAGANEKLFF.